The 25 T cell receptor beta chains below come from one sample, sequenced in a study of blood T cell repertoires in COVID-19. Assay: immunoSEQ multiplex PCR; the TCRdb copy retains only in-frame clones and omits some. The sample records 77,000 or so clones, about 80% being singletons. Source material: peripheral blood. Receptors originate from a man aged 25-45 years with COVID-19, enrolled during active disease.

This clone was picked up one time. The chain couples TRBV12-5 to TRBJ2-1; 9 bases fit TRBD2. Trimming removed 5 bases from V and 0 bases from J; junction bases left unmatched: 11. This CDR3 has 18 residues. CDR1 is LGHNT and CDR2 is FRNRAP in the germline V gene. The CDR3 spells CASGLRVAGDSSYNEQFF. Here the CDR3 DNA reads TGTGCTAGTGGTCTCCGAGTAGCGGGGGATAGCTCCTACAATGAGCAGTTCTTC.

This clone was recorded only once. This chain uses TRBV14 with TRBJ1-4; possible D gene TRBD1, 5 bases. Germline CDR1 and CDR2: SGHDN and FVKESK. This CDR3 is built from 15 residues. Trimming removed 5 bases at V and 3 bases at J, with 13 bases between. The CDR3 spells CASSKSWGANEKLFF. The CDR3 nucleotides are TGTGCCAGCAGCAAGTCGTGGGGGGCTAATGAAAAACTGTTTTTT.

The V gene is TRBV11-2, the J gene TRBJ2-1; maybe TRBD2 (6 bases). The CDR3 spans 15 residues. The V gene lost 10 bases and the J gene lost 4 bases, with 20 bases spanning the gap. Germline values: CDR1 SGHAT, CDR2 FQNNGV. CDR3 in amino acids: CATTRGAPGYNEQFF. The CDR3 DNA is TGTGCCACCACCCGCGGGGCCCCAGGTTACAATGAGCAGTTCTTC. Full variable domain (rest looked up from reference TRBV11-2 and TRBJ2-1): EAGVAQSPRYKIIEKRQSVAFWCNPISGHATLYWYQQILGQGPKLLIQFQNNGVVDDSQLPKDRFSAERLKGVDSTLKIQPAKLEDSAVYLCATTRGAPGYNEQFFGPGTRLTVL.

This clone was seen only a few times. The chain uses TRBV28 and TRBJ1-5; TRBD1 matches at 7 bases. CDR1 and CDR2 (germline): MDHEN, SYDVKM. The CDR3 has 14 amino acids. J gave up 7 bases and V 2 bases, and 5 bases lay outside the gene matches. This chain's CDR3 is CASSLGGQFQPQHF. CDR3 DNA: TGTGCCAGCAGTTTAGGGGGACAGTTCCAGCCCCAGCATTTT. The entire variable domain, with the rest obtained from reference TRBV28 and TRBJ1-5, is as follows: DVKVTQSSRYLVKRTGEKVFLECVQDMDHENMFWYRQDPGLGLRLIYFSYDVKMKEKGDIPEGYSVSREKKERFSLILESASTNQTSMYLCASSLGGQFQPQHFGDGTRLSIL.

V usage is TRBV12-5 and J usage is TRBJ2-7; 10 positions agree with TRBD2. This CDR3 has 16 amino acids. Germline CDR1 is LGHNT and CDR2 is FRNRAP. The junction had 9 bases not matched to a gene; V was cut back by 1 base and J by 6 bases. CDR3 loop: CASGLASGLATLEQYF. The CDR3 bases are TGTGCTAGTGGTTTGGCATCGGGACTAGCGACCCTCGAGCAGTACTTC. Variable domain in full (rest from reference TRBV12-5 and TRBJ2-7): DARVTQTPRHKVTEMGQEVTMRCQPILGHNTVFWYRQTMMQGLELLAYFRNRAPLDDSGMPKDRFSAEMPDATLATLKIQPSEPRDSAVYFCASGLASGLATLEQYFGPGTRLTVT.

The rearrangement uses TRBV29-1 and TRBJ2-2, with 10 bases that match TRBD1. The CDR3 totals 16 residues. CDR1 SQVTM and CDR2 ANQGSEA come from the germline V gene. J was trimmed by 6 bases and V by 3 bases; bases with no gene match: 10. The CDR3 DNA reads as TGCAGCGTTGAGGGGACAGGGGCCTCGGAGGCCGGGGAGCTGTTTTTT. The encoded protein is CSVEGTGASEAGELFF.

The chain carries TRBV3-1 (or the pseudogene TRBV3-2) and TRBJ1-1, with D tentatively TRBD1 (5 bases). The germline V and J ends were trimmed by 4 bases and 2 bases, with 11 bases remaining between them. CDR3 length: 14 residues. Germline lookup yields CDR1 LGHDT and CDR2 YNNKEL (reference sequence). The CDR3 DNA follows: TGTGCCAGCAGCCGGGGCTACGGAAACACTGAAGCTTTCTTT. Protein sequence: CASSRGYGNTEAFF.

The chain uses TRBV4-2 and TRBJ2-7, with D perhaps TRBD2 (6 bases). Trimming cost V 3 bases and J 1 base, with 10 bases left between them. CDR3 size: 14 residues. The germline V gene has CDR1 LGHNA and CDR2 YNFKEQ. The CDR3 bases are TGTGCCAGCAGCCACGCTAGCGCTTCCTACGAGCAGTACTTC. This gives the protein CASSHASASYEQYF.

A few counts support this clone. This chain joins TRBV10-3 and TRBJ2-7; 7 nucleotides match TRBD2. The CDR3 is 15 residues long. Germline V gene data show CDR1 as ENHRY and CDR2 as SYGVKD. With 0 bases clipped from V and 5 bases from J, the junction kept 7 bases outside the gene matches. The CDR3 DNA sequence: TGTGCCATCAGTGAGTCGGCCCAGCGGGGAGACGAGCAGTACTTC. This sequence encodes CAISESAQRGDEQYF.

The CDR3 sequence is CASSMSGNNSPLHF. CDR3 bases: TGTGCCAGCAGCATGTCAGGGAATAATTCACCCCTCCACTTT. The V call is TRBV7-9, the J call TRBJ1-6; a possible D gene is TRBD1 (5 bases). The V gene lost 5 bases and the J gene lost 5 bases, with 10 bases spanning the gap. Per the germline V gene, CDR1 is SEHNR and CDR2 is FQNEAQ (reference sequence). The length of the CDR3 is 14 residues. Full variable domain (outside the CDR3, taken from reference TRBV7-9 and TRBJ1-6): DTGVSQNPRHKITKRGQNVTFRCDPISEHNRLYWYRQTLGQGPEFLTYFQNEAQLEKSRLLSDRFSAERPKGSFSTLEIQRTEQGDSAMYLCASSMSGNNSPLHFGNGTRLTVT.

This chain joins TRBV11-3 and TRBJ2-1, with 8 bases fitting TRBD1. The junction had 0 bases not matched to a gene; V was cut back by 3 bases and J by 2 bases. Germline V gene data show CDR1 as SGHNT and CDR2 as YENEEA. There are 14 residues in the CDR3. CDR3 sequence (DNA): TGTGCCAGCAGCTTGGACAGGGCCTACAATGAGCAGTTCTTC. Encoded protein: CASSLDRAYNEQFF.

CDR3 sequence reads: CASSDLTGQIKETQYF. CDR3 DNA: TGTGCCAGCAGTGATTTGACGGGTCAAATCAAAGAGACCCAGTACTTC. The V and J genes are TRBV2 and TRBJ2-5; D is unclear. The V end was cut by 3 bases, the J end by 3 bases, with 17 bases between. This CDR3 region has 16 residues. CDR1 SNHLY and CDR2 FYNNEI come from the germline V gene.

This clone was seen once. The chain uses TRBV30 and TRBJ1-1; tentatively, D is TRBD1 (6 bases). The V gene lost 3 bases and the J gene lost 4 bases, with 15 bases spanning the gap. This CDR3 comprises 14 residues. Germline-derived CDR1 and CDR2 are GTSNPN and SVGIG (reference sequence). CDR3 sequence reads: CAWRDRTARTEAFF. The CDR3 DNA reads as TGTGCCTGGAGGGACCGGACAGCCCGCACTGAAGCTTTCTTT. The full variable domain, in which reference TRBV30 and TRBJ1-1 provide the parts outside the CDR3, is SQTIHQWPATLVQPVGSPLSLECTVEGTSNPNLYWYRQAAGRGLQLLFYSVGIGQISSEVPQNLSASRPQDRQFILSSKKLLLSDSGFYLCAWRDRTARTEAFFGQGTRLTVV.

This rearrangement joins TRBV19 to TRBJ1-2, with D possibly TRBD1 on 5 matching bases. From germline, CDR1 is LNHDA and CDR2 SQIVND (reference sequence). V lost 2 bases and J lost 4, with 11 bases in between. The CDR3 covers 14 residues. This CDR3 reads CASSIQGPSYGYTF. Written as DNA, the CDR3 is TGTGCCAGTAGTATACAGGGTCCATCCTATGGCTACACCTTC.

This chain joins TRBV6-2 or TRBV6-3 and TRBJ2-1; 9 bases align to TRBD2. Germline V gene lookup returns CDR1 MNHEY and CDR2 SVGEGT. V lost 6 bases to trimming and J lost 7 bases; unmatched junction nucleotides: 10. CDR3 length: 15 amino acids. CDR3 sequence: CASSTIAGVDNEQFF. Here the CDR3 DNA reads TGTGCCAGCAGCACTATAGCGGGAGTTGATAATGAGCAGTTCTTC.

This chain links TRBV3-1 (or the pseudogene TRBV3-2) with TRBJ1-1; D possibly corresponds to TRBD1 (5 bases). The V and J ends lost 1 base and 4 bases respectively, with 10 bases between them. Looked up from germline, CDR1 is LGHDT and CDR2 is YNNKEL (reference sequence). CDR3 length equals 14 residues. The CDR3 DNA is TGTGCCAGCAGCCAAGTAGCGGGGCGCACTGAAGCTTTCTTT. Protein product: CASSQVAGRTEAFF.

Points on this clone: One end of the junction fails to match germline, which may point to a read error. The genes are TRBV7-7 and TRBJ2-2, with a possible D match to TRBD2 (5 bases). Germline V gene lookup returns CDR1 SSHAT and CDR2 FNYEAQ (reference sequence). There are 13 residues in the CDR3. For the CDR3, the DNA is TGTGCTAGCAGCTCGGGGTCGGTCGGGGAGCTGTTTTTT. Its protein product is CASSSGSVGELFF. The full variable domain, its missing parts supplied by reference TRBV7-7 and TRBJ2-2, is GAGVSQSPRYKVTKRGQDVTLRCDPISSHATLYWYQQALGQGPEFLTYFNYEAQPDKSGLPSDRFSAERPEGSISTLTIQRTEQRDSAMYRCASSSGSVGELFFGEGSRLTVL.

This clone came up once. The chain links TRBV6-4 to TRBJ2-1; D ambiguous. The CDR3 consists of 15 residues. V was cut by 4 bases and J by 6 bases, with 16 bases left in between. Germline loops: CDR1 MRHNA, CDR2 SNTAGT. CDR3 nucleotide sequence: TGTGCCAGCAGTGTGGTCCCATCTTCGGGCAATGAGCAGTTCTTC. Amino acid sequence: CASSVVPSSGNEQFF.

There are a few counts of this clone. This chain links TRBV27 with TRBJ2-7; 14 bases are shared with TRBD2. V lost 8 bases and J lost 4; bases outside the gene matches: 10. This CDR3 region has 16 residues. Germline V lookup: CDR1 MNHEY, CDR2 SMNVEV (reference sequence). CDR3 DNA: TGTGCCAGCGCCTTACTAGGACTAGCGGGAGGATACGAGCAGTACTTC. This gives the protein CASALLGLAGGYEQYF.

The chain combines TRBV10-1 with TRBJ2-7; D perhaps matches TRBD1 (5 bases). This CDR3 contains 16 residues. V shed 2 bases and J shed 2 bases, with 16 bases lying between them. Germline values: CDR1 WNHNN, CDR2 SYGVQD (reference sequence). The CDR3 DNA sequence: TGCGCCAGCAGTGAGAATAGGTATGGGGCCACCTACGAGCAGTACTTC. Its protein product is CASSENRYGATYEQYF.

The V and J genes are TRBV28 and TRBJ1-2, with D possibly TRBD1 on 5 matching bases. CDR3 size: 13 residues. V dropped 7 bases and J dropped 4 bases, with 13 bases sitting between them. Germline CDR1 is MDHEN and CDR2 is SYDVKM. The CDR3 bases are TGTGCCAGCACCCGGGGGGGAGGCTATGGCTACACCTTC. Translation: CASTRGGGYGYTF.

At least ten counts were recorded for this clone. V is TRBV6-4 and J is TRBJ2-1; 11 bases map to TRBD2. With 0 bases clipped from V and 5 bases from J, the junction kept 0 bases outside the gene matches. The CDR3 consists of 15 residues. Per germline, CDR1 MRHNA and CDR2 SNTAGT. CDR3 sequence (DNA): TGTGCCAGCAGTGACTCGACTAGCGGGAACAATGAGCAGTTCTTC. Encoded protein: CASSDSTSGNNEQFF.

This clone has just a few counts. The chain is built from TRBV6-2 or TRBV6-3 and TRBJ1-2, with D unresolved. This CDR3 contains 17 residues. Germline lookup yields CDR1 MNHEY and CDR2 SVGEGT. The germline V and J ends were trimmed by 0 bases and 1 base, with 15 bases remaining between them. The CDR3 region is CASSYSKSQAVNYGYTF. In nucleotides, the CDR3 is TGTGCCAGCAGTTACTCGAAGTCTCAGGCAGTTAACTATGGCTACACCTTC.

The chain carries TRBV4-1 and TRBJ2-7; 10 bases agree with TRBD2. Looked up from germline, CDR1 is MGHRA and CDR2 is YSYEKL. V was clipped by 1 base and J by 7 bases; unmatched bases: 7. The CDR3 spans 15 residues. DNA of the CDR3: TGCGCCAGCAGCCAAGTATCTAGCGGGAGTCGGGAGCAGTACTTC. Encoded protein: CASSQVSSGSREQYF.

This chain connects TRBV6-4 to TRBJ1-1; D is perhaps TRBD1 (6 bases). CDR3 length: 15 amino acids. Germline loops: CDR1 MRHNA, CDR2 SNTAGT. The germline V and J ends were trimmed by 7 bases and 0 bases, with 15 bases remaining between them. CDR3 protein: CASKIEDSMNTEAFF. CDR3 DNA sequence: TGTGCCAGCAAGATAGAGGACAGCATGAACACTGAAGCTTTCTTT.